One sample yielded the 3 T cell receptor beta chains listed below, sequenced in a study of CD8+CD57+ T cells in acquired aplastic anemia. TCR beta VDJ and CDR3 profiling used genomic DNA as template. Using its own MiXCR run on the reads, TCRdb lists one record per CDR3 protein. The sample records around 230,000 distinct CDR3 sequences, 61% being singletons. The specimen sequenced was sorted CD4+, CD8+, or CD8+CD57+ T cells (not recorded which) from PBMCs. These receptors all come from a human donor in good health.

The chain has TRBV5-6 and TRBJ1-3; possibly TRBD1 for D (6 bases). This CDR3 is built from 16 residues. V was cut by 2 bases and J by 0 bases, with 12 bases left in between. Germline V gene lookup returns CDR1 SGHDT and CDR2 YYEEEE. The CDR3 reads CASSLVVQGSGNTIYF. CDR3 bases: TGTGCCAGCAGCTTAGTCGTACAGGGCTCTGGAAACACCATATATTTT.

This clonotype was seen a handful of times. The genes are TRBV7-8 and TRBJ1-5; perhaps TRBD1 as D (6 bases). Germline CDR1 SGHVS, CDR2 FQNEAQ. The CDR3 extends over 13 amino acids. V dropped 5 bases and J dropped 7 bases, with 12 bases sitting between them. CDR3 coding DNA: TGTGCCAGCAGCCCAGAGGGGGGGCAGCCCCAGCATTTT. Translated: CASSPEGGQPQHF.

This clonotype appeared a few times. The chain carries TRBV7-8 and TRBJ2-1; 8 bases align to TRBD2. V shed 5 bases and J 7 bases; nucleotides not matched to a gene: 7. The germline V gene encodes CDR1 SGHVS and CDR2 FQNEAQ. The CDR3 spans 14 residues. The CDR3 sequence: CASSHGTSSNEQFF. The CDR3 DNA reads TGTGCCAGCAGCCATGGGACTAGTAGTAATGAGCAGTTCTTC.